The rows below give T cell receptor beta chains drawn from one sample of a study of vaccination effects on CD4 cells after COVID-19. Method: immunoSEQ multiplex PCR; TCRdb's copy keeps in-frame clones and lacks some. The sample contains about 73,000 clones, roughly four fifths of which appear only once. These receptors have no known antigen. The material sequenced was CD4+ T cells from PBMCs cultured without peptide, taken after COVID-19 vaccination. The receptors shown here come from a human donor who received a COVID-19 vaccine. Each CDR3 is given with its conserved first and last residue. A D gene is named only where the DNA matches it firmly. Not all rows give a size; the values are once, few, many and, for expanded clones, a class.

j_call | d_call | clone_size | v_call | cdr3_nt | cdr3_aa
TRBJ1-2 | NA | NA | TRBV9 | TGTGCCAGCAGCGTAGGCGGTATTAGCTATGGCTACACCTTC | CASSVGGISYGYTF
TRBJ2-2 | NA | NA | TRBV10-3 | TGTGCCATCAGTGAGTCGGTGGATACGTACACCGGGGAGCTGTTTTTT | CAISESVDTYTGELFF
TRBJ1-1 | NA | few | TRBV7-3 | TGTGCCAGCAGCTACGGACTGAACACTGAAGCTTTCTTT | CASSYGLNTEAFF
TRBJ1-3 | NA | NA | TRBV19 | TGTGCCAGTAGAACGGCTGGGGGAAACACCATATATTTT | CASRTAGGNTIYF
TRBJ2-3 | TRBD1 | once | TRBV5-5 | TGTGCCAGCATCAGGACAGGGGGCTCGACAGATACGCAGTATTTT | CASIRTGGSTDTQYF
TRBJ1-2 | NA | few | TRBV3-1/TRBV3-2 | TGTGCCAGCAGCCAAGCGGGCGGGGCGGGCTATGGCTACACCTTC | CASSQAGGAGYGYTF
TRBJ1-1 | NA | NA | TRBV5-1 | TGCGCCAGCAGCCCTCTCCAGGGAGGGACTGAAGCTTTCTTT | CASSPLQGGTEAFF
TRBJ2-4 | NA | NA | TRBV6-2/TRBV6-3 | TGTGCCAGCAGTTACCTTGGGCAGGGCAAAAACATTCAGTACTTC | CASSYLGQGKNIQYF
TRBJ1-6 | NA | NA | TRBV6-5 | TGTGCCAGCAGTTACGGGGGGTTCGGCAATTCACCCCTCCACTTT | CASSYGGFGNSPLHF
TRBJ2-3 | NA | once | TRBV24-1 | TGTGCCACCAGTGGCGGGACACCCTATAGCACAGATACGCAGTATTTT | CATSGGTPYSTDTQYF
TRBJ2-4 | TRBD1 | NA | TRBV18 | TGTGCCAGCTCATCGCCCGGCAGGGGGTCGGACAAAAACATTCAGTACTTC | CASSSPGRGSDKNIQYF
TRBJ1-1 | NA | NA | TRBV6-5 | TGTGCCAGCAGTTATCGCGGTTTTGACACTGAAGCTTTCTTT | CASSYRGFDTEAFF
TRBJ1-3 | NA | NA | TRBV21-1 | TGTGCCAGCAGCAAAATGGGCACGGTAAGGGCAGCTGGAAACACCATATATTTT | CASSKMGTVRAAGNTIYF
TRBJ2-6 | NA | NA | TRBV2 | TGTGCCAGCAGGACGGGCTCTGGGGCCAACGTCCTGACTTTC | CASRTGSGANVLTF
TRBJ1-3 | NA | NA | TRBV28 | TGTGCCAGCAGTGTTGCGGGGGGTCCTGGAAACACCATATATTTT | CASSVAGGPGNTIYF
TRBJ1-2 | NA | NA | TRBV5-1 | TGCGCCAGCAGCTCGACTAGACCGGCAGACTACACCTTC | CASSSTRPADYTF
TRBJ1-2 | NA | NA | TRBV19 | TGTGCCAGTAGAACCGACCCCCGGTATGGCTACACCTTC | CASRTDPRYGYTF
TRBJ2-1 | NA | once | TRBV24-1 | TGTGCCACCAGTGATTTAGAGGGGAATGAGCAGTTCTTC | CATSDLEGNEQFF
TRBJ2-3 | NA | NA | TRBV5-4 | TGTGCCAGCAGCTCCGGACAGACCACAGATACGCAGTATTTT | CASSSGQTTDTQYF
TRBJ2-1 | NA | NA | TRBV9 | TGTGCCAGCAGCGTAGGACAGACCTACAATGAGCAGTTCTTC | CASSVGQTYNEQFF
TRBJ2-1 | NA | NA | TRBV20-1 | TGCAGTGCTAGAGATGACGGGGGGCAGTTCTTC | CSARDDGGQFF
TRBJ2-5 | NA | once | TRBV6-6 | TGTGCCAGCAGCCAAACGGAGGGGACGGGGACCCAGTACTTC | CASSQTEGTGTQYF
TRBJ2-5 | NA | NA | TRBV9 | TGTGCCAGCAGCGCTACTCCAGGTAATCGAGAGACCCAGTACTTC | CASSATPGNRETQYF
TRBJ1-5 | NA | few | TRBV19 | TGTGCCAGTAACCAACCAGGGGTTGGTGGTCAGCCCCAGCATTTT | CASNQPGVGGQPQHF
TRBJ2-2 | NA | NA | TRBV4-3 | TGCGCCAGCAGCCAAGGCGTAGCGTGGAACACCGGGGAGCTGTTTTTT | CASSQGVAWNTGELFF
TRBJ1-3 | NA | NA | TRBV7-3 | TGTGCCAGCAGCCGTGACGGAGCCCCTGGAAACACCATATATTTT | CASSRDGAPGNTIYF
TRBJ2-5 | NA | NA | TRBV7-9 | TGTGCCAGCAGCCGCTACGGGGAGTTAGTAGGAGAGACCCAGTACTTC | CASSRYGELVGETQYF
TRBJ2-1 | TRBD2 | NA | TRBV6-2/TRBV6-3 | TGTGCCAGCAGTTACAGGCAGGCTAAAGGCGGGGGGGCGCGGGAGCAGTTCTTC | CASSYRQAKGGGAREQFF
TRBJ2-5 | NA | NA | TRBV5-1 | TGCGCCAGCAGCTTTAGGGTCTCCCAAGAGACCCAGTACTTC | CASSFRVSQETQYF
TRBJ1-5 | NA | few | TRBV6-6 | TGTGCCAGCAGTTACTCGGCGGGGAATAGCAATCAGCCCCAGCATTTT | CASSYSAGNSNQPQHF
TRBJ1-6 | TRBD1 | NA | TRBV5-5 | TGTGCCAGCAGCTCAGGGACAGGAGATGCCCTCCACTTT | CASSSGTGDALHF
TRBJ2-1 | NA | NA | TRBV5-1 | TGCGCCAGCAGCTTTCAGGAGTCGAATGAGCAGTTCTTC | CASSFQESNEQFF
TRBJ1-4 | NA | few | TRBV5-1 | TGCGCCAGCTCTGCAGAGATTCTCGAAAAACTGTTTTTT | CASSAEILEKLFF
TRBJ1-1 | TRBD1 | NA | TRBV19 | TGTGCCAGTAGTATAGGGAGGGACAGGGGATTCGGCACTGAAGCTTTCTTT | CASSIGRDRGFGTEAFF
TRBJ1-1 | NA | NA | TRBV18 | TGTGCCAGCTCACCTACGACAGCCGACGCTGAAGCTTTCTTT | CASSPTTADAEAFF
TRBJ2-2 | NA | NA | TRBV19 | TGTGCCAGTAGTAAGGGGTATTTGAACACCGGGGAGCTGTTTTTT | CASSKGYLNTGELFF